The rows below give T cell receptor beta chains drawn from one sample of a study of blood T cell repertoires in COVID-19. The repertoire was sequenced with immunoSEQ multiplex PCR; TCRdb's copy has only in-frame clones and lacks some. The sample records 200,000 to 250,000 clones, about 84% being singletons. The sequenced sample consisted of PBMCs or T cells enriched from blood (not recorded which). The receptors were sampled from a man in his sixties who had recovered from COVID-19. Both conserved end residues are part of each CDR3. D genes are given only for firm matches. Some rows have no size entry. The others give once, few or many, or a class for an expanded clone.

J | size | V | D | CDR3 | DNA
TRBJ2-5 | NA | TRBV9 | TRBD1 | CASSPTGQGAGKTQYF | TGTGCCAGCAGCCCTACAGGGCAGGGGGCAGGAAAGACCCAGTACTTC
TRBJ1-4 | NA | TRBV3-1/TRBV3-2 | NA | CASSQVPAQRGNEKLFF | TGTGCCAGCAGCCAAGTTCCGGCGCAACGCGGCAATGAAAAACTGTTTTTT
TRBJ1-5 | NA | TRBV18 | NA | CASSPDGQGNQPQHF | TGTGCCAGCTCACCCGATGGGCAGGGCAATCAGCCCCAGCATTTT
TRBJ1-2 | NA | TRBV5-6 | TRBD1 | CASSLGQHYGYTF | TGTGCCAGCAGCCTGGGACAGCACTATGGCTACACCTTC
TRBJ2-2 | NA | TRBV7-2 | TRBD2 | CASSRRAGANTGELFF | TGTGCCAGCAGCCGGAGGGCGGGGGCGAACACCGGGGAGCTGTTTTTT
TRBJ1-1 | few | TRBV6-1 | TRBD1 | CASSDTGTGIPEAFF | TGTGCCAGCAGTGACACCGGGACAGGGATACCTGAAGCTTTCTTT
TRBJ2-7 | NA | TRBV24-1 | NA | CATSDGGESSYEQYF | TGTGCCACCAGTGATGGCGGGGAAAGCTCCTACGAGCAGTACTTC
TRBJ2-7 | NA | TRBV18 | NA | CASSTQGFYEQYF | TGTGCCAGCTCCACACAGGGTTTTTACGAGCAGTACTTC
TRBJ2-5 | NA | TRBV7-8 | TRBD2 | CASSLGTSGGASGETQYF | TGTGCCAGCAGCTTAGGGACTAGCGGGGGGGCGAGTGGAGAGACCCAGTACTTC
TRBJ1-4 | NA | TRBV4-1 | NA | CASSQGRQEGREKLFF | TGCGCCAGCAGCCAGGGCAGGCAAGAGGGTCGCGAAAAACTGTTTTTT
TRBJ2-2 | NA | TRBV7-6 | NA | CASSQGTGELFF | TGTGCCAGCAGCCAGGGTACCGGGGAGCTGTTTTTT
TRBJ1-5 | few | TRBV19 | TRBD1 | CASIKTGKSNQPQHF | TGTGCCAGTATTAAGACAGGGAAAAGCAATCAGCCCCAGCATTTT
TRBJ1-2 | NA | TRBV6-5 | NA | CASSYSNRSPITF | TGTGCCAGCAGTTACTCGAACAGGTCCCCCATCACCTTC
TRBJ2-4 | NA | TRBV19 | NA | CASAHPGAKNIQYF | TGTGCCAGCGCTCACCCGGGGGCCAAAAACATTCAGTACTTC
TRBJ2-5 | NA | TRBV12-3/TRBV12-4 | NA | CASSFRGETQYF | TGTGCCAGCAGTTTCAGGGGTGAGACCCAGTACTTC
TRBJ2-1 | NA | TRBV7-2 | NA | CASSFIADSYNEQFF | TGTGCCAGCAGCTTTATAGCGGATTCCTACAATGAGCAGTTCTTC
TRBJ2-2 | NA | TRBV7-9 | TRBD1 | CASSAGTGSIGELFF | TGTGCCAGCAGCGCCGGGACAGGGTCAATCGGGGAGCTGTTTTTT
TRBJ1-2 | NA | TRBV10-2 | TRBD1 | CASSEARTGVDYGYTF | TGCGCCAGCAGTGAGGCAAGGACAGGGGTGGACTATGGCTACACCTTC
TRBJ1-2 | NA | TRBV5-1 | NA | CASSLDSDIGYTF | TGCGCCAGCAGCTTAGACAGTGATATTGGCTACACCTTC
TRBJ2-3 | once | TRBV3-1/TRBV3-2 | NA | CASSQDGRGASTDTQYF | TGTGCCAGCAGCCAAGATGGACGGGGTGCTAGCACAGATACGCAGTATTTT
TRBJ1-3 | NA | TRBV7-2 | NA | CASSDQGTTGNTIYF | TGTGCCAGCAGCGATCAGGGAACTACTGGAAACACCATATATTTT
TRBJ1-5 | NA | TRBV19 | NA | CASSPISQNNQPQHF | TGTGCCAGTAGTCCCATAAGTCAGAACAATCAGCCCCAGCATTTT
TRBJ1-2 | NA | TRBV5-1 | TRBD1 | CASSLDRGRAVGYTF | TGCGCCAGCAGCTTGGACAGGGGAAGGGCTGTTGGCTACACCTTC
TRBJ2-3 | NA | TRBV11-3 | NA | CASSLFLRLSTDTQYF | NA
TRBJ1-1 | few | TRBV5-1 | NA | CASSLQLRDEAFF | TGCGCCAGCAGCTTACAGCTCCGGGATGAAGCTTTCTTT
TRBJ1-6 | once | TRBV2 | TRBD1 | CASNANRGSNSPLHF | TGTGCCAGCAATGCGAACAGGGGGAGCAATTCACCCCTCCACTTT
TRBJ1-4 | NA | TRBV18 | NA | CASSPPSSNEKLFF | TGTGCCAGCTCACCACCGAGTTCTAATGAAAAACTGTTTTTT
TRBJ2-7 | NA | TRBV2 | TRBD2 | CASSPGGARDEQYF | TGTGCCAGCAGCCCGGGGGGGGCGCGTGACGAGCAGTACTTC
TRBJ2-7 | NA | TRBV10-3 | NA | CAISESRTAYEQYF | TGTGCCATCAGTGAGTCTCGAACGGCCTACGAGCAGTACTTC
TRBJ2-5 | NA | TRBV7-6 | TRBD2 | CASSLTSGGQLTQYF | TGTGCCAGCAGCTTGACTAGCGGGGGTCAATTGACCCAGTACTTC
TRBJ1-1 | NA | TRBV4-1 | TRBD1 | CASSQQTGLATEAFF | TGCGCCAGCAGCCAACAGACAGGGTTGGCGACTGAAGCTTTCTTT
TRBJ2-1 | NA | TRBV15 | TRBD2 | CATSRSPATTLAGSYNEQFF | TGTGCCACCAGCAGAAGTCCCGCTACAACACTAGCGGGGTCCTACAATGAGCAGTTCTTC
TRBJ1-3 | once | TRBV5-1 | NA | CASSLGGLTGNTIYF | TGCGCCAGCAGCTTGGGGGGCCTAACGGGAAACACCATATATTTT
TRBJ2-7 | NA | TRBV6-6 | NA | CASGQNPAYEQYF | TGTGCCAGCGGTCAAAACCCAGCCTACGAGCAGTACTTC
TRBJ2-1 | NA | TRBV5-5 | NA | CASSLALAGVEQFF | TGTGCCAGCAGCTTGGCCCTAGCCGGGGTTGAGCAGTTCTTC
TRBJ2-2 | NA | TRBV2 | NA | CASSARLNTGELFF | TGTGCCAGCAGTGCCCGACTTAACACCGGGGAGCTGTTTTTT
TRBJ2-7 | NA | TRBV12-3/TRBV12-4 | NA | CASSFGRGDEQYF | TGTGCCAGCAGTTTCGGCAGGGGCGACGAGCAGTACTTC
TRBJ2-7 | NA | TRBV4-2 | NA | CASSQAFQGPYEQYF | TGTGCCAGCAGCCAAGCTTTCCAGGGGCCCTACGAGCAGTACTTC
TRBJ1-3 | NA | TRBV7-2 | TRBD1 | CASSGRTGAGNTIYF | TGTGCCAGCAGCGGCCGGACAGGGGCTGGAAACACCATATATTTT
TRBJ1-1 | NA | TRBV7-2 | TRBD1 | CASSLDGQVFTEAFF | TGTGCCAGCAGCTTAGATGGACAGGTCTTCACTGAAGCTTTCTTT
TRBJ2-3 | NA | TRBV10-1 | NA | CASSNGGSTDTQYF | TGCGCCAGCAGTAATGGGGGGAGCACAGATACGCAGTATTTT
TRBJ1-3 | NA | TRBV19 | NA | CASTLQQISGNTIYF | TGTGCCAGTACTCTACAGCAAATCTCTGGAAACACCATATATTTT
TRBJ2-7 | NA | TRBV21-1 | NA | CASSNDRIYSYEQYF | TGTGCCAGCAGCAACGACAGGATATACTCCTACGAGCAGTACTTC
TRBJ1-4 | NA | TRBV7-9 | NA | CASSSRDLGANEKLFF | TGTGCCAGCAGCTCACGGGACTTGGGGGCTAATGAAAAACTGTTTTTT
TRBJ1-3 | NA | TRBV4-3 | TRBD1 | CASSNTGGSGNTIYF | TGCGCCAGCAGCAATACAGGGGGCTCTGGAAACACCATATATTTT
TRBJ2-3 | NA | TRBV10-3 | TRBD2 | CAISGGEGTDTQYF | TGTGCCATCAGTGGAGGGGAGGGAACAGATACGCAGTATTTT
TRBJ2-1 | few | TRBV11-2 | NA | CASSITGSSYNEQFF | TGTGCCAGCAGCATCACAGGGAGCTCCTACAATGAGCAGTTCTTC
TRBJ1-4 | NA | TRBV6-5 | NA | CASSSHSTTNEKLFF | TGTGCCAGCAGTTCCCACAGTACTACTAATGAAAAACTGTTTTTT
TRBJ2-3 | NA | TRBV18 | TRBD2 | CASSFSQRGSIDTQYF | TGTGCCAGCTCATTCAGCCAGCGGGGGAGTATTGATACGCAGTATTTT
TRBJ1-1 | NA | TRBV21-1 | NA | CASSKFGRGRNTEAFF | TGTGCCAGCAGCAAATTCGGGAGGGGAAGGAACACTGAAGCTTTCTTT
TRBJ2-7 | NA | TRBV11-3 | TRBD1 | CASSYLTGTVSYEQYF | TGTGCCAGCAGCTACCTCACCGGGACAGTCTCCTACGAGCAGTACTTC
TRBJ2-1 | NA | TRBV24-1 | NA | CATSPKGGTDNEQFF | TGTGCCACCAGTCCTAAGGGGGGGACGGACAATGAGCAGTTCTTC
TRBJ1-5 | NA | TRBV6-5 | TRBD1 | CASKGGQVNQPQHF | TGTGCCAGCAAGGGGGGACAGGTCAATCAGCCCCAGCATTTT
TRBJ2-2 | NA | TRBV6-5 | TRBD1 | CASSNRQGSTGELFF | TGTGCCAGCAGTAACCGACAGGGGTCTACCGGGGAGCTGTTTTTT
TRBJ2-5 | once | TRBV7-6 | TRBD1 | CASSSGTGGLQTQYF | TGCGCCAGCAGCTCCGGGACAGGGGGCCTTCAGACCCAGTACTTC
TRBJ2-1 | NA | TRBV30 | TRBD1 | CAWSKGQVYNEQFF | TGTGCCTGGAGTAAGGGACAGGTCTACAATGAGCAGTTCTTC
TRBJ2-2 | NA | TRBV7-2 | NA | CASSLALRTGELFF | TGTGCCAGCAGCTTAGCGCTGAGAACCGGGGAGCTGTTTTTT
TRBJ2-3 | NA | TRBV10-1 | TRBD2 | CASSESLAGVQTDTQYF | TGCGCCAGCAGTGAGTCGCTAGCGGGGGTTCAAACAGATACGCAGTATTTT
TRBJ1-6 | NA | TRBV5-5 | TRBD1 | CASSLAGQGTSPLHF | TGTGCCAGCAGCTTGGCGGGACAGGGTACCTCACCCCTCCACTTT
TRBJ2-7 | NA | TRBV7-9 | NA | CASSFNPEALEHAYEQYF | TGTGCCAGCAGCTTTAATCCGGAGGCCCTGGAACATGCCTACGAGCAGTACTTC